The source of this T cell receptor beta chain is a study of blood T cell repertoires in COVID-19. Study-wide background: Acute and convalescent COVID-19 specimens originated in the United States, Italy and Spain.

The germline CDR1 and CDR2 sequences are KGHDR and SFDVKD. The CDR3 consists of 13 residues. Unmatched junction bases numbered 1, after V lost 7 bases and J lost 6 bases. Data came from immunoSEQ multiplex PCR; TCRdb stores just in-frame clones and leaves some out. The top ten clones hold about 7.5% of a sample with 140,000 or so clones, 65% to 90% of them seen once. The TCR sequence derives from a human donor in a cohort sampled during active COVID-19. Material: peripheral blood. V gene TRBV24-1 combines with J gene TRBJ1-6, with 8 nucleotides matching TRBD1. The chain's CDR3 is CATRDRGNSPLHF. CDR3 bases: TGTGCCACCAGAGACAGGGGTAATTCACCCCTCCACTTT.